What follows are 22 T cell receptor beta chains derived from one specimen sequenced in a study of blood T cell repertoires in COVID-19. This table comes from immunoSEQ multiplex PCR, and its TCRdb copy is limited to in-frame clones, with some not included. This table holds 170,000 or so clones, around 90% found once. Specimen: PBMCs or T cells enriched from blood (not recorded which). These receptor sequences come from a woman younger than 35 who had recovered from COVID-19.

The rearrangement links TRBV7-9 to TRBJ2-3; 10 nucleotides align to TRBD1. The V gene's germline CDR1 is SEHNR and CDR2 FQNEAQ (reference sequence). Losses at the gene ends were 5 bases for V and 3 bases for J; bases not matched to a gene: 5. This CDR3 comprises 15 residues. CDR3 DNA sequence: TGTGCCAGCAGCGACCGGGACAGGGGTACAGATACGCAGTATTTT. Protein sequence: CASSDRDRGTDTQYF.

The count of this clone is one. The CDR3 bases are TGTGCCAGCTCGCCGAGGGACAGCGGAAGCACAGATACGCAGTATTTT. It yields the protein CASSPRDSGSTDTQYF. V and J are TRBV18 and TRBJ2-3, with TRBD1 identical over 7 bases. CDR1 and CDR2 (germline): KGHSH, LQKENI. V lost 6 bases, J lost 0 bases, and 9 bases stayed unmatched. This CDR3 spans 16 amino acids.

This chain connects TRBV6-5 to TRBJ2-1; D might be TRBD2 (6 bases). The CDR3 runs 14 residues. V was trimmed by 6 bases and J by 7 bases, leaving 16 bases between them. Germline V gene lookup returns CDR1 MNHEY and CDR2 SVGAGI. CDR3 nucleotides: TGTGCCAGCAGATCCGGGCGGGATATTAATGAGCAGTTCTTC. Translation: CASRSGRDINEQFF.

This chain links TRBV7-2 with TRBJ2-3, with 14 bases fitting TRBD2. Germline V CDR1 and CDR2: SGHTA, FQGNSA. This CDR3 contains 18 residues. V gave up 5 bases and J gave up 0 bases; unmatched junction bases: 7. CDR3 region: CASSKGLAGASSTDTQYF. The CDR3 nucleotides are TGTGCCAGCAGCAAGGGACTAGCGGGGGCATCTAGCACAGATACGCAGTATTTT. Together with reference TRBV7-2 and TRBJ2-3, the CDR3 gives the full variable domain: GAGVSQSPSNKVTEKGKDVELRCDPISGHTALYWYRQSLGQGLEFLIYFQGNSAPDKSGLPSDRFSAERTGGSVSTLTIQRTQQEDSAVYLCASSKGLAGASSTDTQYFGPGTRLTVL.

This CDR3 reads CASRDPGTGNTEAFF. The CDR3 DNA reads TGTGCCAGTAGAGATCCCGGGACAGGAAACACTGAAGCTTTCTTT. The chain recombines TRBV19 with TRBJ1-1, with TRBD1 identical over 8 bases. Germline lookup yields CDR1 LNHDA and CDR2 SQIVND (reference sequence). Unmatched junction bases numbered 8, after V lost 6 bases and J lost 2 bases. The CDR3 length is 15 residues.

This clone was observed a single time. This chain links TRBV6-6 with TRBJ2-7; 7 nucleotides line up with TRBD1. J lost 0 bases, V lost 6 bases, and 8 bases had no gene match. Germline CDR1 is MNHNY and CDR2 is SVGAGI (reference sequence). This CDR3 comprises 15 residues. DNA for the CDR3: TGTGCCAGCAGCGATAGGGGGCGAACCTCCTACGAGCAGTACTTC. Its protein product is CASSDRGRTSYEQYF.

The chain carries TRBV27 and TRBJ1-4; D gene unclear. Germline-derived CDR1 and CDR2 are MNHEY and SMNVEV (reference sequence). The CDR3 has 14 amino acids. V lost 3 bases to trimming and J lost 4 bases, with 9 bases between them. The CDR3 loop is CASSFSGFNEKLFF. Here the CDR3 DNA reads TGTGCCAGCAGTTTTTCGGGGTTTAATGAAAAACTGTTTTTT. The full variable domain, in which reference TRBV27 and TRBJ1-4 provide the parts outside the CDR3, is EAQVTQNPRYLITVTGKKLTVTCSQNMNHEYMSWYRQDPGLGLRQIYYSMNVEVTDKGDVPEGYKVSRKEKRNFPLILESPSPNQTSLYFCASSFSGFNEKLFFGSGTQLSVL.

This sequence joins TRBV4-2 and TRBJ1-1, with D possibly matching TRBD1 (5 bases). V was pared by 4 bases and J by 7 bases, with 7 bases between. The CDR3 consists of 11 residues. Per the germline V gene, CDR1 is LGHNA and CDR2 is YNFKEQ. CDR3 DNA sequence: TGTGCCAGCAGCCGAGACAGTGAAGCTTTCTTT. The encoded protein is CASSRDSEAFF.

The V and J genes are TRBV28 and TRBJ2-5; 8 nucleotides agree with TRBD1. J gave up 5 bases and V 6 bases, and 14 bases lay outside the gene matches. CDR3 length equals 16 residues. In germline, CDR1 is MDHEN, CDR2 SYDVKM. The CDR3 coding sequence is TGTGCCAGCAGCGATATGGACGGACAGGGAAGGGAGACCCAGTACTTC. The encoded protein is CASSDMDGQGRETQYF.

This sequence joins TRBV6-2 or TRBV6-3 and TRBJ2-1, with D possibly TRBD1 on 8 matching bases. There are 13 residues in the CDR3. Germline V lookup: CDR1 MNHEY, CDR2 SVGEGT. Between the trimmed V and J ends, which lost 2 bases and 15 bases, there was a span of 17 bases. CDR3 in amino acids: CASSYLGQGGWFF. DNA for the CDR3: TGTGCCAGCAGTTACCTCGGACAGGGAGGGTGGTTCTTC.

The J gene is TRBJ1-5, the V gene TRBV7-9; no definite D call. Trimming left V 5 bases short and J 0 bases short, with 8 bases between. Per germline, CDR1 SEHNR and CDR2 FQNEAQ (reference sequence). The CDR3 is 14 amino acids. CDR3 coding DNA: TGTGCCAGCAGCCGCCGGGATAGCAATCAGCCCCAGCATTTT. It encodes CASSRRDSNQPQHF.

CDR3 sequence: CASSLVRWGRTEAFF. The DNA of the CDR3 is TGTGCCAGCAGCTTGGTAAGATGGGGGCGAACTGAAGCTTTCTTT. The chain employs TRBV5-6 and TRBJ1-1, with D possibly being TRBD1 (6 bases). The CDR3 loop spans 15 amino acids. Germline CDR1 and CDR2: SGHDT and YYEEEE. The V end lost 0 bases, the J end lost 5 bases, and 14 bases lay between the germline ends.

This chain connects TRBV27 to TRBJ2-7; 10 bases are shared with TRBD2. This CDR3 region has 18 residues. Trimming took 2 bases from V and 1 from J; bases not matched to a gene: 11. Germline CDR1 reads MNHEY; CDR2 reads SMNVEV (reference sequence). In nucleotides, the CDR3 is TGTGCCAGCAGTTTACGTCCTAGCGGGAGCGCAGGTTCCTACGAGCAGTACTTC. Protein sequence: CASSLRPSGSAGSYEQYF.

The rearrangement links TRBV3-1 (or the pseudogene TRBV3-2) to TRBJ2-7, with a possible D match to TRBD1 (5 bases). The V gene lost 0 bases and the J gene lost 4 bases, with 13 bases spanning the gap. The CDR3 contains 15 residues. Germline CDR1 and CDR2: LGHDT and YNNKEL (reference sequence). The chain's CDR3 is CASSQDLHRIYEQYF. CDR3 DNA sequence: TGTGCCAGCAGCCAAGACCTGCACAGGATTTACGAGCAGTACTTC.

The CDR3 loop is CASSFPTGTDTQYF. The DNA for the CDR3 is TGTGCCAGCAGCTTCCCTACAGGCACAGATACGCAGTATTTT. This chain links TRBV7-9 with TRBJ2-3; D remains ambiguous. The CDR3 runs to 14 residues. Looked up from germline, CDR1 is SEHNR and CDR2 is FQNEAQ (reference sequence). The V and J ends lost 3 bases and 1 base respectively, with 8 bases between them.

J is TRBJ1-1 and V is TRBV5-6; D not resolved. CDR1 and CDR2 (germline): SGHDT, YYEEEE. This CDR3 is 11 amino acids long. V dropped 0 bases and J dropped 7 bases, with 4 bases sitting between them. DNA for the CDR3: TGTGCCAGCAGCTTGGGCGGTGAAGCTTTCTTT. It is translated as CASSLGGEAFF.

The CDR3 loop reads CATSDARTSRDEQYF. The CDR3 DNA reads as TGTGCCACCAGTGACGCCCGGACTAGTAGGGACGAGCAGTACTTC. The J gene is TRBJ2-7, the V gene TRBV24-1; TRBD2 agrees at 7 bases. V shed 4 bases, J shed 5 bases, and the junction held 10 bases outside the gene matches. Germline V gene sequence: CDR1 KGHDR, CDR2 SFDVKD. This CDR3 comprises 15 residues.

The rearrangement links TRBV19 to TRBJ2-7; a possible D gene is TRBD2 (5 bases). Germline V CDR1 and CDR2: LNHDA, SQIVND (reference sequence). This CDR3 has 13 amino acids. V lost 8 bases, J lost 2 bases, and 13 bases lay in between. CDR3 sequence reads: CASSEGRAYEQYF. The CDR3 region has the DNA TGTGCCAGTTCGGAAGGGAGAGCCTACGAGCAGTACTTC.

The gene calls are TRBV19 and TRBJ2-7, with TRBD1 matching 8 bases. V shed 3 bases, J shed 5 bases, and the junction held 12 bases outside the gene matches. CDR3 length: 16 amino acids. CDR1 and CDR2 from the germline V gene are LNHDA and SQIVND (reference sequence). CDR3 bases: TGTGCCAGTAGTATGGCCGGGACAGGTTTTAATAACGAGCAGTACTTC. Amino acids: CASSMAGTGFNNEQYF.

The rearrangement uses TRBV4-1 and TRBJ1-2; 7 nucleotides agree with TRBD1. V shed 4 bases, J shed 5 bases, and the junction held 16 bases outside the gene matches. Germline CDR1 reads MGHRA; CDR2 reads YSYEKL. The CDR3 has 17 amino acids. The CDR3 sequence is CASSPGAPGQSYYGYTF. The CDR3 nucleotides are TGCGCCAGCAGCCCCGGCGCTCCGGGACAGTCATATTATGGCTACACCTTC.

A single count supports this clone. The DNA of the CDR3 is TGCGCCAGCAGCCACCCACCTCAGTTAGCACGACAAGAGACCCAGTACTTC. This gives the protein CASSHPPQLARQETQYF. This chain links TRBV5-1 with TRBJ2-5; D is ambiguous. Germline V gene data show CDR1 as SGHRS and CDR2 as YFSETQ. This CDR3 region has 17 residues. V was cut by 4 bases and J by 2 bases, with 21 bases left in between.

This rearrangement joins TRBV11-2 to TRBJ1-1; a weak D match, TRBD1 (5 bases). The CDR3 covers 15 residues. Germline V CDR1 and CDR2: SGHAT, FQNNGV. Trimming stripped 2 bases from V and 4 bases from J, with 14 bases between. The CDR3 coding sequence is TGTGCCAGCAGCTTACGGGGGACTAGCTCCACTGAAGCTTTCTTT. The encoded protein is CASSLRGTSSTEAFF. The variable domain in full, completed from reference TRBV11-2 and TRBJ1-1, reads EAGVAQSPRYKIIEKRQSVAFWCNPISGHATLYWYQQILGQGPKLLIQFQNNGVVDDSQLPKDRFSAERLKGVDSTLKIQPAKLEDSAVYLCASSLRGTSSTEAFFGQGTRLTVV.